The 7 T cell receptor beta chains given below trace back to one sample, sequenced in a study of control samples from healthy donors and cancer patients. The protocol was immunoSEQ multiplex PCR, while the TCRdb copy is restricted to in-frame clones and leaves out a portion. The sample consists of about 75,000 clones, about 95% of them appearing once. The sequencing input was blood. The origin of the receptors is a middle-aged woman in good health.

The chain has TRBV21-1 and TRBJ2-5; TRBD2 is the table's D call, not checked against the DNA. TRBV21-1 is termed a pseudogene. The CDR3 runs 17 residues. For the CDR3, the DNA is TGTGCCAGCAGCAAAGGGGAAGGACTGGAGGTGAAAGAGACCCAGTACTTC. Translated: CASSKGEGLEVKETQYF.

V is TRBV10-3 and J is TRBJ1-6; D is undetermined. The length of the CDR3 is 16 residues. Trimming removed 0 bases at V and 8 bases at J, with 14 bases between. The germline V gene has CDR1 ENHRY and CDR2 SYGVKD. CDR3 amino acids: CAISESLWEKYSPLHF. CDR3 nucleotide sequence: TGTGCCATCAGTGAGTCGTTATGGGAGAAGTATTCACCCCTCCACTTT.

The CDR3 region is CASSSHHQTGMGSPLHF. DNA of the CDR3: TGTGCCAGCAGCTCGCACCACCAGACAGGGATGGGATCACCCCTCCACTTT. The chain recombines TRBV7-2 with TRBJ1-6; 7 bases match TRBD1. The CDR3 runs 17 residues. Germline V lookup: CDR1 SGHTA, CDR2 FQGNSA. Germline trimming cut 4 bases from V and 10 bases from J; bases unmatched to any gene: 16.

This clone was seen just once. The rearrangement joins TRBV28 to TRBJ2-1; the match to TRBD2 covers 8 bases. Germline V lookup: CDR1 MDHEN, CDR2 SYDVKM. V lost 6 bases, J lost 6 bases, and 7 bases stayed unmatched. The CDR3 length is 14 residues. This chain's CDR3 is CASSPGTRVNEQFF. CDR3 sequence (DNA): TGTGCCAGCAGCCCCGGGACTAGGGTCAATGAGCAGTTCTTC.

The chain joins TRBV3-1 (or the pseudogene TRBV3-2) to TRBJ1-4, with D perhaps TRBD1 (5 bases). The germline V gene encodes CDR1 LGHDT and CDR2 YNNKEL (reference sequence). Trimming removed 11 bases from V and 4 bases from J, with 23 bases in between. This CDR3 has 16 amino acids. The CDR3 sequence is CASNRLGGTGNEKLFF. The CDR3 DNA reads TGTGCCTCTAACCGCCTCGGAGGGACGGGTAATGAAAAACTGTTTTTT.

This clone was found once. V usage is TRBV27 and J usage is TRBJ2-2; D assignment may be TRBD1 or TRBD2 (5 bases each). CDR1 and CDR2 from the germline V gene are MNHEY and SMNVEV (reference sequence). The CDR3 has 14 amino acids. V gave up 3 bases and J gave up 7 bases, with 12 bases separating them. The CDR3 DNA reads as TGTGCCAGCAGTTTTGGAAGGGACGACGGGGAGCTGTTTTTT. It specifies CASSFGRDDGELFF.

The chain employs TRBV7-2 and TRBJ1-6, with 7 bases lining up with TRBD1. The ends lost 5 bases at V and 9 bases at J; junction bases unmatched: 7. CDR1 is SGHTA, CDR2 FQGNSA, per germline. The CDR3 covers 14 residues. CDR3 in DNA: TGTGCCAGCAGCCCCTCAGGGGGACCTTCACCCCTCCACTTT. As protein: CASSPSGGPSPLHF.